Presented here are 7 T cell receptor beta chains from one specimen sequenced in a study of T cells and Merkel cell carcinoma outcomes (dated by TCRdb to the early 2020s). Library preparation used the immunoSEQ multiplex PCR assay. Not all clones reach the TCRdb copy of this immuneACCESS table, which keeps in-frame sequences only. Checked studies attribute under half of the gap to unresolved V genes and leave the rest unexplained. In all, the sample holds about 12,000 clones, and 95% to 96% of those were seen once. The top ten clonotypes cover 0.8% to 0.95% of the sample. Sequencing was performed on tumor tissue from Merkel cell carcinoma. These receptors were collected from a human donor with Merkel cell carcinoma.

The J gene is TRBJ1-3, the V gene TRBV7-2, with D perhaps TRBD1 (5 bases). Deletions cut 2 bases from V and 4 bases from J, with 12 bases between. The CDR3 is 15 amino acids. Germline-derived CDR1 and CDR2 are SGHTA and FQGNSA. The CDR3 DNA reads TGTGCCAGCAGCTTACTGAGGGACGGGGGAAACACCATATATTTT. Protein sequence: CASSLLRDGGNTIYF.

V is TRBV9 and J is TRBJ2-5, with 7 bases lining up with TRBD2. The CDR3 totals 16 residues. Germline V gene sequence: CDR1 SGDLS, CDR2 YYNGEE. Trimming took 1 base from V and 1 from J; bases not matched to a gene: 7. This CDR3 reads CASSVWASGSQETQYF. Written as DNA, the CDR3 is TGTGCCAGCAGCGTATGGGCTAGCGGAAGCCAAGAGACCCAGTACTTC.

V and J are TRBV2 and TRBJ2-3; TRBD1 agrees at 7 bases. Trimming at V came to 6 bases and at J to 1 base, leaving 7 bases not matched to a gene. This CDR3 spans 15 amino acids. Germline CDR1 reads SNHLY; CDR2 reads FYNNEI. For the CDR3, the DNA is TGTGCCAGCAGACTCTCCGGGACAGGCACAGATACGCAGTATTTT. Translated: CASRLSGTGTDTQYF.

The chain recombines TRBV18 with TRBJ1-5; no definite D call. Looked up from germline, CDR1 is KGHSH and CDR2 is LQKENI. The V end was cut by 2 bases, the J end by 6 bases, with 8 bases between. This CDR3 comprises 13 residues. CDR3 sequence: CASSPGEGQPQHF. The CDR3 DNA is TGTGCCAGCTCACCAGGGGAGGGTCAGCCCCAGCATTTT.

The chain joins TRBV12-5 to TRBJ2-7; 8 bases are a match to TRBD1. Germline values: CDR1 LGHNT, CDR2 FRNRAP. With V trimmed by 2 bases and J by 5 bases, 11 bases remained unmatched. The CDR3 is made up of 16 amino acids. CDR3 DNA: TGTGCTAGTGGTTTGCCCGGACAGGGTAGGATTCACGAGCAGTACTTC. Its protein product is CASGLPGQGRIHEQYF.

This clone was seen once. CDR3 sequence reads: CASSLESNQPQHF. The DNA of the CDR3 is TGTGCCAGCAGCTTAGAGAGCAATCAGCCCCAGCATTTT. V is TRBV7-9 and J is TRBJ1-5; no firm D call. V was pared by 1 base and J by 1 base, with 2 bases between. This CDR3 spans 13 amino acids. Germline CDR1 SEHNR, CDR2 FQNEAQ (reference sequence). Full variable domain (missing parts from reference TRBV7-9 and TRBJ1-5): DTGVSQNPRHKITKRGQNVTFRCDPISEHNRLYWYRQTLGQGPEFLTYFQNEAQLEKSRLLSDRFSAERPKGSFSTLEIQRTEQGDSAMYLCASSLESNQPQHFGDGTRLSIL.

This chain joins TRBV10-3 and TRBJ2-5; D unresolved. CDR1 and CDR2 (germline): ENHRY, SYGVKD. With 7 bases removed from V and 5 bases from J, the gap between germline ends came to 14 bases. The CDR3 loop spans 13 amino acids. CDR3 region: CAIKGAAIETQYF. The CDR3 DNA reads TGTGCCATCAAGGGTGCAGCCATCGAGACCCAGTACTTC.